These 30 T cell receptor beta chains share one sample of origin, sequenced in a study of shared clonotypes between healthy human individuals. The method was immunoSEQ multiplex PCR; TCRdb's version includes in-frame clones alone and lacks a portion of them. The sample lists 550,000 to 700,000 clones; roughly 72% were seen once. Sequencing used memory CD4+ T cells sorted from blood. Subset here: CD45RA-negative fraction. The source is a woman in her 30s in good health.

This chain joins TRBV23-1 and TRBJ1-4; 10 positions match TRBD1. TRBV23-1 is marked as an open reading frame, function uncertain. This CDR3 region has 19 residues. J gave up 1 base and V 8 bases, and 16 bases lay outside the gene matches. The DNA of the CDR3 is TGCGCCAGCGGAATAGCGACAGGGGGCACTATAGGAACTAATGAAAAACTGTTTTTT. It encodes CASGIATGGTIGTNEKLFF.

This clone has only a few counts. The chain combines TRBV2 with TRBJ1-5; D gene ambiguous. V lost 4 bases, J lost 2 bases, and 6 bases lay in between. Germline values: CDR1 SNHLY, CDR2 FYNNEI. There are 13 residues in the CDR3. The CDR3 sequence is CASSGVRNQPQHF. The CDR3 nucleotides read TGTGCCAGCAGTGGGGTTCGCAATCAGCCCCAGCATTTT.

This chain links TRBV2 with TRBJ2-3; D unclear. Per the germline V gene, CDR1 is SNHLY and CDR2 is FYNNEI. The V end lost 6 bases, the J end lost 4 bases, and 11 bases lay between the germline ends. The CDR3 spans 13 residues. DNA for the CDR3: TGTGCCAGCAGCCCGGTAGGCTCAGATACGCAGTATTTT. This encodes CASSPVGSDTQYF.

In the case of this clone: A much larger clone is a single base away; this may be a read error. This chain joins TRBV5-5 and TRBJ2-7; unclear D gene. V was cut by 3 bases and J by 3 bases, with 4 bases left in between. This CDR3 comprises 11 residues. Germline CDR1 reads SGHKS; CDR2 reads YYEKEE (reference sequence). CDR3 loop: CASSSIYEQYF. CDR3 coding DNA: TGTGCCAGCAGCTCTATCTACGAGCAGTACTTC.

The chain recombines TRBV7-7 with TRBJ1-5; TRBD1 agrees at 7 bases. The CDR3 length is 14 residues. From germline, CDR1 is SSHAT and CDR2 FNYEAQ (reference sequence). Trimming cost V 5 bases and J 7 bases; bases outside gene matches: 8. The CDR3 nucleotides are TGTGCCAGCAGCCCAAGACAGGGCCGCCAGCCCCAGCATTTT. It codes for CASSPRQGRQPQHF.

V gene TRBV28 combines with J gene TRBJ1-4; D not resolved. Per germline, CDR1 MDHEN and CDR2 SYDVKM. CDR3 length: 16 amino acids. Trimming removed 1 base from V and 0 bases from J, with 9 bases in between. The CDR3: CASSLFSPATNEKLFF. CDR3 bases: TGTGCCAGCAGTTTATTCTCCCCTGCAACTAATGAAAAACTGTTTTTT. Using reference TRBV28 and TRBJ1-4 for the parts outside the CDR3, the full variable domain is DVKVTQSSRYLVKRTGEKVFLECVQDMDHENMFWYRQDPGLGLRLIYFSYDVKMKEKGDIPEGYSVSREKKERFSLILESASTNQTSMYLCASSLFSPATNEKLFFGSGTQLSVL.

V and J are TRBV2 and TRBJ1-1; 11 positions agree with TRBD1. Germline V gene lookup returns CDR1 SNHLY and CDR2 FYNNEI. The CDR3 totals 18 residues. J lost 6 bases, V lost 6 bases, and 18 bases had no gene match. The CDR3 region is CASRARTGGVEAHAEAFF. The CDR3 DNA reads as TGTGCCAGCAGGGCCCGGACAGGGGGCGTCGAAGCTCACGCTGAAGCTTTCTTT.

The V call is TRBV5-1, the J call TRBJ1-3; no clear D. Looked up from germline, CDR1 is SGHRS and CDR2 is YFSETQ. CDR3 length: 13 residues. The ends were cut back, 0 bases at V and 6 bases at J, with 7 bases in the middle. CDR3 sequence: CASSLDSTNTIYF. For the CDR3, the DNA is TGCGCCAGCAGCTTGGACAGTACAAACACCATATATTTT.

The CDR3 loop reads CASSLGLADSYEQYF. CDR3 sequence (DNA): TGTGCCAGCAGCTTAGGCCTAGCGGACTCCTACGAGCAGTACTTC. This chain links TRBV7-2 with TRBJ2-7; 7 bases are a match to TRBD2. The junction had 3 bases not matched to a gene; V was cut back by 1 base and J by 0 bases. The CDR3 loop spans 15 amino acids. The germline gives CDR1 SGHTA, CDR2 FQGNSA.

The chain is built from TRBV4-1 and TRBJ2-2; D might be TRBD2 (5 bases). Germline loops: CDR1 MGHRA, CDR2 YSYEKL. The length of the CDR3 is 16 residues. V shed 0 bases and J shed 3 bases, with 11 bases lying between them. The CDR3 loop is CASSQDRGSDTGELFF. Written as DNA, the CDR3 is TGCGCCAGCAGCCAAGATAGAGGGAGCGACACCGGGGAGCTGTTTTTT.

The chain recombines TRBV19 with TRBJ2-2; 13 bases match TRBD2. The V gene's germline CDR1 is LNHDA and CDR2 SQIVND (reference sequence). This CDR3 spans 13 amino acids. The trim removed 10 bases at V and 8 bases at J, leaving 4 bases unmatched. As DNA, the CDR3 is TGTGCCACTTCGACTAGCGGGAGGGGGGAGCTGTTTTTT. Protein sequence: CATSTSGRGELFF.

This chain uses TRBV2 with TRBJ2-7; the D is unclear. Germline-derived CDR1 and CDR2 are SNHLY and FYNNEI. V was clipped by 7 bases and J by 1 base, with 14 bases between them. CDR3 length equals 14 residues. In nucleotides, the CDR3 is TGTGCCAGCACGGGCCAGAGCACTTCCTACGAGCAGTACTTC. This codes for CASTGQSTSYEQYF.

The genes are TRBV6-1 and TRBJ1-1; weak D call: TRBD1 (5 bases). CDR1 and CDR2 from the germline V gene are MNHNS and SASEGT. This CDR3 is 14 amino acids long. Between the trimmed V and J ends, which lost 3 bases and 0 bases, there was a span of 8 bases. CDR3 DNA sequence: TGTGCCAGCAGTGACCGGGGCATGAACACTGAAGCTTTCTTT. This gives the protein CASSDRGMNTEAFF.

The rearrangement uses TRBV6-1 and TRBJ1-5; the match to TRBD1 covers 7 bases. The CDR3 has 15 residues. Trimming removed 6 bases from V and 3 bases from J; junction bases left unmatched: 8. Germline V gene data show CDR1 as MNHNS and CDR2 as SASEGT. The CDR3 DNA is TGTGCCAGCAGGACCGGACAGGCCCTCAATCAGCCCCAGCATTTT. Its protein is CASRTGQALNQPQHF.

The genes are TRBV6-1 and TRBJ1-2; TRBD1 is a possible D gene (5 bases). The germline V gene has CDR1 MNHNS and CDR2 SASEGT. V was pared by 5 bases and J by 4 bases, with 11 bases between. The CDR3 is made up of 13 amino acids. The CDR3 DNA follows: TGTGCCAGCAGTCTAGCTGACAGCTATGGCTACACCTTC. This gives the protein CASSLADSYGYTF.

The chain has TRBV19 and TRBJ2-7; maybe TRBD2 (6 bases). Trimming left V 6 bases short and J 5 bases short, with 23 bases between. This CDR3 has 16 amino acids. CDR1 is LNHDA, CDR2 SQIVND, per germline (reference sequence). The CDR3 loop is CASSRVTGVTSHEQYF. The CDR3 DNA reads as TGTGCCAGTAGCCGCGTGACGGGAGTCACGAGCCACGAGCAGTACTTC.

The genes are TRBV4-1 and TRBJ1-5, with D unresolved. Trimming took 4 bases from V and 4 from J, leaving 17 bases between them. CDR3 length equals 16 residues. CDR1 MGHRA and CDR2 YSYEKL come from the germline V gene. The DNA for the CDR3 is TGCGCCAGCAGCCCAAGGACGACGACTGGAAATCAGCCCCAGCATTTT. Its translation: CASSPRTTTGNQPQHF.

This clone has only one observation. The genes are TRBV2 and TRBJ1-3; unclear D gene. Deletions cut 3 bases from V and 7 bases from J, with 16 bases between. This CDR3 is built from 15 residues. CDR1 is SNHLY and CDR2 is FYNNEI in the germline V gene. CDR3 coding DNA: TGTGCCAGCAGTGACCGCAGGTCGACCGGTAACACCATATATTTT. Encoded protein: CASSDRRSTGNTIYF. The full variable domain, its missing parts supplied by reference TRBV2 and TRBJ1-3, is EPEVTQTPSHQVTQMGQEVILRCVPISNHLYFYWYRQILGQKVEFLVSFYNNEISEKSEIFDDQFSVERPDGSNFTLKIRSTKLEDSAMYFCASSDRRSTGNTIYFGEGSWLTVV.

This rearrangement joins TRBV6-5 to TRBJ2-7, with D possibly being TRBD1 (6 bases). From germline, CDR1 is MNHEY and CDR2 SVGAGI. V lost 5 bases and J 0 bases, leaving 14 bases between the germline ends. The CDR3 consists of 15 residues. The CDR3 DNA is TGTGCCAGCAGTATCCCCGACAGGCCCTCCTACGAGCAGTACTTC. Protein product: CASSIPDRPSYEQYF.

This clone appeared a single time. The chain is built from TRBV7-7 and TRBJ2-5; 7 bases agree with TRBD1. J lost 5 bases, V lost 5 bases, and 5 bases had no gene match. The CDR3 sequence is 13 residues long. Germline CDR1 reads SSHAT; CDR2 reads FNYEAQ (reference sequence). CDR3 sequence (DNA): TGTGCCAGCAGCCCCCTAGGGGGCGAGACCCAGTACTTC. It specifies CASSPLGGETQYF.

The V and J genes are TRBV28 and TRBJ1-3; tentatively, D is TRBD1 (6 bases). Trimming removed 7 bases at V and 2 bases at J, with 12 bases between. The CDR3 totals 14 residues. Germline V CDR1 and CDR2: MDHEN, SYDVKM. Here the CDR3 reads CASNTRGAGNTIYF. CDR3 nucleotides: TGTGCCAGCAACACTAGGGGGGCTGGAAACACCATATATTTT.

The J gene is TRBJ1-2, the V gene TRBV9; TRBD1 aligns across 7 bases. Germline CDR1 reads SGDLS; CDR2 reads YYNGEE. The CDR3 totals 15 residues. The V and J ends lost 3 bases and 3 bases, in that order; junction bases with no gene match: 8. The CDR3 region has the DNA TGTGCCAGCAGCGGATGGGGGGACAGCGACTATGGCTACACCTTC. Its protein product is CASSGWGDSDYGYTF.

The V and J genes are TRBV10-3 and TRBJ2-7; no clear D gene. Deletions cut 0 bases from V and 0 bases from J, with 15 bases between. This CDR3 contains 17 residues. The germline V gene has CDR1 ENHRY and CDR2 SYGVKD. In DNA, the CDR3 is TGTGCCATCAGTGAGTCGATATTTAAGAAAAGCTCCTACGAGCAGTACTTC. Translating it yields CAISESIFKKSSYEQYF.

Concerning this clone itself: Other DNA sequences from this sample encode an identical CDR3 as well. This sequence joins TRBV5-1 and TRBJ1-1, with D possibly TRBD1 on 6 matching bases. CDR1 and CDR2 from the germline V gene are SGHRS and YFSETQ. The V end lost 5 bases, the J end lost 0 bases, and 11 bases lay between the germline ends. CDR3 size: 14 residues. CDR3 in amino acids: CASRAGVMNTEAFF. For the CDR3, the DNA is TGCGCCAGCAGGGCAGGGGTTATGAACACTGAAGCTTTCTTT.

V gene TRBV28 combines with J gene TRBJ2-3; 7 bases match TRBD2. Germline loops: CDR1 MDHEN, CDR2 SYDVKM. CDR3 length equals 14 residues. The CDR3 DNA reads TGTGCTACCAGCCCGCCTAGCGGTACAGATACGCAGTATTTT. Its protein is CATSPPSGTDTQYF.

The chain links TRBV7-7 to TRBJ2-3; D is perhaps TRBD1 (5 bases). V was shortened by 3 bases and J by 0 bases, with 22 bases between the two germline ends. The length of the CDR3 is 19 residues. Germline V gene lookup returns CDR1 SSHAT and CDR2 FNYEAQ (reference sequence). CDR3 in amino acids: CASSFMGPKDSSSTDTQYF. CDR3 DNA: TGTGCCAGCAGCTTTATGGGGCCAAAAGACTCGTCTAGCACAGATACGCAGTATTTT.

Remarks on this clone: Distinct nucleotide sequences in the sample also encode this CDR3. This chain links TRBV7-9 with TRBJ2-1, with 9 bases lining up with TRBD2. From germline, CDR1 is SEHNR and CDR2 FQNEAQ (reference sequence). The V gene end was trimmed by 2 bases and the J gene end by 4 bases; junction bases not matched to a gene: 3. This CDR3 contains 15 residues. CDR3 sequence reads: CASSLLAGPYNEQFF. CDR3 nucleotide sequence: TGTGCCAGCAGCTTACTAGCGGGACCATACAATGAGCAGTTCTTC. Combining the CDR3 with reference TRBV7-9 and TRBJ2-1 gives the whole variable domain DTGVSQNPRHKITKRGQNVTFRCDPISEHNRLYWYRQTLGQGPEFLTYFQNEAQLEKSRLLSDRFSAERPKGSFSTLEIQRTEQGDSAMYLCASSLLAGPYNEQFFGPGTRLTVL.

The chain employs TRBV2 and TRBJ1-5; the match to TRBD1 covers 10 bases. Germline V CDR1 and CDR2: SNHLY, FYNNEI. V lost 8 bases and J lost 5; bases outside the gene matches: 15. This CDR3 comprises 17 residues. CDR3 nucleotide sequence: TGTGCCAGCCGACAGGGGGCGGCTGGGAGAGGGTATCAGCCCCAGCATTTT. Its protein is CASRQGAAGRGYQPQHF.

CDR3 region: CASSYGGAYINEQYF. CDR3 nucleotide sequence: TGTGCCAGCAGTTACGGGGGCGCCTATATCAACGAGCAGTACTTC. J is TRBJ2-7 and V is TRBV6-6, with TRBD1 as a possible D gene (6 bases). CDR3 length: 15 amino acids. Germline-derived CDR1 and CDR2 are MNHNY and SVGAGI (reference sequence). V dropped 2 bases and J dropped 5 bases, with 16 bases sitting between them.

This clone came up a few times. The chain uses TRBV11-2 and TRBJ2-7; no reliable D call. Trimming took off 0 bases at V and 10 bases at J, with 13 bases between the two ends. Germline V lookup: CDR1 SGHAT, CDR2 FQNNGV. This CDR3 region has 13 residues. For the CDR3, the DNA is TGTGCCAGCAGCTTAGATGACGGCAGAGGTCAGTACTTC. This sequence encodes CASSLDDGRGQYF. Looking up the rest from reference TRBV11-2 and TRBJ2-7 gives the full variable domain: EAGVAQSPRYKIIEKRQSVAFWCNPISGHATLYWYQQILGQGPKLLIQFQNNGVVDDSQLPKDRFSAERLKGVDSTLKIQPAKLEDSAVYLCASSLDDGRGQYFGPGTRLTVT.